This T cell receptor beta chain originates from a study of T cells after yellow fever vaccination. Study conclusions and caveats: The secondary response was weaker, and its peak arrived faster, on day 5 versus 15.

As to this clonotype: Antigen specificity is unknown.

TCRdb analysed the 5' RACE reads with MiXCR anew, one entry per CDR3 protein. The sample lists nearly 550,000 distinct CDR3 sequences; 15% to 20% were seen once. The length of the CDR3 is 14 residues. Germline CDR1 is SGHTA and CDR2 is FQGTGA. V lost 0 bases and J lost 5; bases outside the gene matches: 3. This clonotype was sampled from a man aged 30 to 45 who received the YFV17D yellow fever vaccine. This specimen was PBMCs, taken 15 days after the yellow fever booster vaccination. This chain uses TRBV7-3 with TRBJ2-5, with 7 bases lining up with TRBD2. The CDR3 sequence: CASSLTRESETQYF. For the CDR3, the DNA is TGTGCCAGCAGCTTAACGCGGGAGTCGGAGACCCAGTACTTC.